Below, 25 T cell receptor beta chains from the same sample are listed, as sequenced in a study of regulatory T cells in long-lasting Graves disease. For TCR beta, libraries came from iRepertoire HTBI primers and Arm-PCR of CDR3 regions. TCRdb reanalysed the multiplex PCR reads using MiXCR and keeps one entry per CDR3 protein. The sample includes some 440,000 distinct CDR3 sequences, less than 25% of them seen just once. Time point specified: persistent/refractory GD, antithyroid drugs over 5 years with positive TRAb. Extracted RNA from PBMCs served as the source of the TCR library. The source was peripheral blood mononuclear cells (PBMCs), collected when the disease was refractory, from a patient treated with antithyroid drugs. These receptor sequences come from a female donor with Graves disease.

The rearrangement joins TRBV9 to TRBJ2-5; D may correspond to TRBD1 or TRBD2 (5 bases each). Trimming took off 0 bases at V and 5 bases at J, with 17 bases between the two ends. The CDR3 length is 16 residues. Germline values: CDR1 SGDLS, CDR2 YYNGEE. The CDR3 protein is CASSVEGRNKVETQYF. CDR3 DNA sequence: TGTGCCAGCAGCGTAGAGGGACGTAACAAGGTGGAGACCCAGTACTTC.

This clonotype was counted ten times or more. The chain carries TRBV20-1 and TRBJ1-2, with TRBD1 matching 7 bases. CDR1 and CDR2 (germline): DFQATT, SNEGSKA (reference sequence). The trim removed 3 bases at V and 5 bases at J, leaving 9 bases unmatched. CDR3 length: 14 residues. The CDR3 loop is CSASSGTAIYGYTF. CDR3 bases: TGCAGTGCTAGCTCCGGGACAGCCATATATGGCTACACCTTC.

This rearrangement joins TRBV12-3 or TRBV12-4 to TRBJ1-6; D might be TRBD1 (5 bases). The CDR3 runs 16 residues. V lost 7 bases to trimming and J lost 0 bases, with 13 bases between them. The CDR3 nucleotides are TGTGCCAGCACCTGGGGCAGACGCTCCTATAATTCACCCCTCCACTTT. This gives the protein CASTWGRRSYNSPLHF.

This clonotype turned up a few times. The rearrangement links TRBV28 to TRBJ1-4; D unresolved. The CDR3 length is 15 residues. V gave up 6 bases and J gave up 2 bases, with 13 bases separating them. CDR1 is MDHEN, CDR2 SYDVKM, per germline. CDR3 amino acids: CASSSQARTNEKLFF. The CDR3 nucleotides are TGTGCCAGCAGCTCACAAGCTAGGACTAATGAAAAACTGTTTTTT.

The rearrangement joins TRBV30 to TRBJ2-7; maybe TRBD1 (6 bases). The CDR3 is 12 amino acids. The ends were cut back, 1 base at V and 5 bases at J, with 9 bases in the middle. The germline CDR1 and CDR2 sequences are GTSNPN and SVGIG (reference sequence). Here the CDR3 reads CAWSGRGHEQYF. CDR3 sequence (DNA): TGTGCCTGGAGTGGCAGGGGCCACGAGCAGTACTTC. Filled out from reference TRBV30 and TRBJ2-7, the complete variable domain reads SQTIHQWPATLVQPVGSPLSLECTVEGTSNPNLYWYRQAAGRGLQLLFYSVGIGQISSEVPQNLSASRPQDRQFILSSKKLLLSDSGFYLCAWSGRGHEQYFGPGTRLTVT.

Only a few counts were recorded for this clonotype. The J gene is TRBJ2-2, the V gene TRBV7-9; D gene ambiguous. V gave up 8 bases and J gave up 2 bases, with 18 bases separating them. The CDR3 runs 16 residues. Germline CDR1 and CDR2: SEHNR and FQNEAQ (reference sequence). The CDR3 is CASRPLGRRNTGELFF. The CDR3 coding sequence is TGTGCCAGCCGACCCCTTGGAAGGCGAAACACCGGGGAGCTGTTTTTT.

At least ten counts were recorded for this clonotype. The CDR3 DNA is TGTGCCAGCAGTCGAACCTCCATAGAGCAGTACTTC. This codes for CASSRTSIEQYF. The chain employs TRBV6-2 or TRBV6-3 and TRBJ2-7; D is unclear. Trimming removed 5 bases from V and 7 bases from J, with 12 bases in between. The CDR3 length is 12 residues. Germline V CDR1 and CDR2: MNHEY, SVGEGT.

Concerning this clonotype itself: Being one base from a much bigger clone, this may be a read error. This CDR3 fails to terminate in the conserved phenylalanine or tryptophan, so it likely reflects a read error. V usage is TRBV11-1 and J usage is TRBJ2-7, with unresolved D. CDR1 is SGHAT and CDR2 is FQDESV in the germline V gene (reference sequence). The CDR3 consists of 12 residues. V gave up 5 bases and J gave up 4 bases, with 9 bases separating them. The chain's CDR3 is CASSQGPYEQYS. The CDR3 nucleotides are TGTGCCAGCAGCCAAGGGCCTTACGAGCAGTACTCC.

This clonotype was counted between two and nine times. The CDR3 coding sequence is TGCGCCAGCAGCAAGACTGGCGGGAGCGTACGGGAGACCCAGTACTTC. It encodes CASSKTGGSVRETQYF. The chain couples TRBV5-1 to TRBJ2-5; 7 positions match TRBD2. Looked up from germline, CDR1 is SGHRS and CDR2 is YFSETQ. After removal of 4 bases from V and 5 bases from J, the junction contained 14 bases not matched to a gene. The CDR3 consists of 16 residues.

This clonotype was seen a few times. The chain is built from TRBV6-1 and TRBJ1-1, with D unclear. Germline values: CDR1 MNHNS, CDR2 SASEGT. This CDR3 is 17 amino acids long. V lost 6 bases and J lost 4, with 24 bases in between. The CDR3 region is CASSPRVSLLISTEAFF. CDR3 nucleotide sequence: TGTGCCAGCAGCCCCCGGGTTAGCTTGCTGATAAGCACTGAAGCTTTCTTT.

J is TRBJ1-1 and V is TRBV4-2; the D is unclear. The CDR3 length is 16 residues. CDR1 and CDR2 (germline): LGHNA, YNFKEQ. V was trimmed by 0 bases and J by 1 base, leaving 12 bases between them. The CDR3 protein is CASSQDLGQANTEAFF. The DNA for the CDR3 is TGTGCCAGCAGCCAAGATTTAGGGCAGGCGAACACTGAAGCTTTCTTT.

V is TRBV27 and J is TRBJ2-1; D assignment may be TRBD1 or TRBD2 (6 bases each). The CDR3 loop spans 14 amino acids. V lost 7 bases and J lost 7, with 17 bases in between. Germline-derived CDR1 and CDR2 are MNHEY and SMNVEV (reference sequence). The chain's CDR3 is CASKRGGGPNEQFF. For the CDR3, the DNA is TGTGCCAGCAAAAGAGGGGGAGGACCTAATGAGCAGTTCTTC.

This clonotype was recorded at least ten times. The chain uses TRBV2 and TRBJ2-5; 9 nucleotides align to TRBD2. V lost 3 bases, J lost 7 bases, and 6 bases stayed unmatched. CDR1 SNHLY and CDR2 FYNNEI come from the germline V gene. The CDR3 contains 14 residues. The CDR3 region is CASSEIAGAGTQYF. The CDR3 nucleotides are TGTGCCAGCAGTGAGATAGCGGGGGCTGGGACCCAGTACTTC.

The V call is TRBV19, the J call TRBJ1-1; D unclear. Trimming took 1 base from V and 7 from J, leaving 10 bases between them. Germline V gene data show CDR1 as LNHDA and CDR2 as SQIVND (reference sequence). CDR3 length: 13 amino acids. CDR3 sequence: CASSIGSGYEAFF. CDR3 coding DNA: TGTGCCAGTAGTATAGGGTCTGGCTATGAAGCTTTCTTT.

This clonotype was seen many times. The V and J genes are TRBV7-9 and TRBJ1-1; a possible D gene is TRBD1 (6 bases). The CDR3 is made up of 14 amino acids. V lost 5 bases and J 1 base, leaving 11 bases between the germline ends. CDR1 and CDR2 from the germline V gene are SEHNR and FQNEAQ (reference sequence). The CDR3 here is CASSPQGQNTEAFF. The CDR3 DNA follows: TGTGCCAGCAGCCCCCAGGGGCAGAACACTGAAGCTTTCTTT. The full variable domain, its missing parts supplied by reference TRBV7-9 and TRBJ1-1, is DTGVSQNPRHKITKRGQNVTFRCDPISEHNRLYWYRQTLGQGPEFLTYFQNEAQLEKSRLLSDRFSAERPKGSFSTLEIQRTEQGDSAMYLCASSPQGQNTEAFFGQGTRLTVV.

The chain is built from TRBV5-1 and TRBJ2-5; D tentatively reads TRBD1 or TRBD2 (5 bases each). V gave up 3 bases and J gave up 7 bases, with 16 bases separating them. The CDR3 consists of 14 residues. Germline V CDR1 and CDR2: SGHRS, YFSETQ. The CDR3 region has the DNA TGCGCCAGCAGCTCTACCGGGACGCTGTCGACCCAGTACTTC. Translation: CASSSTGTLSTQYF. Full variable domain (missing parts from reference TRBV5-1 and TRBJ2-5): KAGVTQTPRYLIKTRGQQVTLSCSPISGHRSVSWYQQTPGQGLQFLFEYFSETQRNKGNFPGRFSGRQFSNSRSEMNVSTLELGDSALYLCASSSTGTLSTQYFGPGTRLLVL.

V usage is TRBV27 and J usage is TRBJ2-1; D not resolved. CDR3 size: 15 residues. The V end lost 0 bases, the J end lost 0 bases, and 6 bases lay between the germline ends. From germline, CDR1 is MNHEY and CDR2 SMNVEV (reference sequence). In DNA form, the CDR3 reads TGTGCCAGCAGTTTATCAGGGCCCTCCTACAATGAGCAGTTCTTC. Translation gives CASSLSGPSYNEQFF.

This clonotype was seen more than once but under ten times. V and J are TRBV12-3 or TRBV12-4 and TRBJ2-7; tentatively, D is TRBD2 (7 bases). The V end lost 3 bases, the J end lost 1 base, and 13 bases lay between the germline ends. The CDR3 covers 15 residues. Written as DNA, the CDR3 is TGTGCCAGCAGTTTGGGGGGGCGTCGGTCCTACGAGCAGTACTTC. It codes for CASSLGGRRSYEQYF.

This clonotype was counted at least ten times. CDR3 DNA: TGTGCCAGCAGCACCCCGGGACTTATGTCGTCGTACGAGCAGTACTTC. This codes for CASSTPGLMSSYEQYF. This sequence joins TRBV28 and TRBJ2-7, with a tentative D call TRBD2 (6 bases). There are 16 residues in the CDR3. The germline V gene encodes CDR1 MDHEN and CDR2 SYDVKM. The V and J ends lost 6 bases and 4 bases respectively, with 22 bases between them.

The chain recombines TRBV7-2 with TRBJ1-6; D perhaps matches TRBD1 (6 bases). CDR3 size: 14 residues. Germline CDR1 reads SGHTA; CDR2 reads FQGNSA. Between the trimmed V and J ends, which lost 3 bases and 7 bases, there was a span of 10 bases. The CDR3 is CASSFQGRNSPLHF. The CDR3 DNA is TGTGCCAGCAGCTTCCAGGGGAGGAATTCACCCCTCCACTTT.

The chain uses TRBV30 and TRBJ1-2; possible D gene TRBD1, 6 bases. Between the trimmed V and J ends, which lost 4 bases and 6 bases, there was a span of 15 bases. Germline V lookup: CDR1 GTSNPN, CDR2 SVGIG (reference sequence). This CDR3 has 13 amino acids. CDR3 nucleotide sequence: TGTGCCTGGACCGCCGGGACAAGGGATGGCTACACCTTC. This sequence encodes CAWTAGTRDGYTF.

This clonotype showed up many times. The J gene is TRBJ2-7, the V gene TRBV7-2; 8 bases are a match to TRBD2. The trim removed 4 bases at V and 2 bases at J, leaving 4 bases unmatched. The CDR3 consists of 14 residues. Germline CDR1 and CDR2: SGHTA and FQGNSA. The CDR3 coding sequence is TGTGCCAGCAGCTCCCACGGGAGGGCCTACGAGCAGTACTTC. This gives the protein CASSSHGRAYEQYF.

V usage is TRBV19 and J usage is TRBJ2-1, with D uncertain. CDR1 and CDR2 (germline): LNHDA, SQIVND (reference sequence). The V and J ends lost 6 bases and 0 bases respectively, with 12 bases between them. This CDR3 has 15 amino acids. The CDR3 DNA follows: TGTGCCAGTAGAGAAGGGTCTAGCTCCTACAATGAGCAGTTCTTC. Protein: CASREGSSSYNEQFF.

This clonotype was seen repeatedly, ten times or more. The gene calls are TRBV9 and TRBJ2-5; 9 bases map to TRBD1. Looked up from germline, CDR1 is SGDLS and CDR2 is YYNGEE. The CDR3 has 17 residues. Trimming at V came to 4 bases and at J to 1 base, leaving 11 bases not matched to a gene. CDR3 region: CASSPRDRVRIQETQYF. CDR3 bases: TGTGCCAGCAGCCCCCGGGACAGGGTTCGAATCCAAGAGACCCAGTACTTC.

The chain joins TRBV20-1 to TRBJ2-2, with TRBD2 matching over 8 bases. The CDR3 totals 16 residues. Per germline, CDR1 DFQATT and CDR2 SNEGSKA (reference sequence). Trimming cost V 0 bases and J 4 bases; bases outside gene matches: 7. CDR3 amino acids: CSARDSTSGFTGELFF. In nucleotides, the CDR3 is TGCAGTGCTAGAGACTCTACTAGCGGCTTCACCGGGGAGCTGTTTTTT.